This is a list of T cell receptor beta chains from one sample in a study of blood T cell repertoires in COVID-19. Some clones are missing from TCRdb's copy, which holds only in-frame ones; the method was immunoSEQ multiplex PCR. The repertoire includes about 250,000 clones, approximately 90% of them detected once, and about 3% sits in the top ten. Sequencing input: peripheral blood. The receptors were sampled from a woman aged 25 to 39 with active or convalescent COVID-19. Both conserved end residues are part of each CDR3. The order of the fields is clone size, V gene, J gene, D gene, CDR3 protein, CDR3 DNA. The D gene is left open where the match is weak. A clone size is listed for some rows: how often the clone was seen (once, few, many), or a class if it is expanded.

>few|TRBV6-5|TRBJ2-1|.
CASSYSSSNNEQFF
TGTGCCAGCAGTTACTCGAGTTCCAACAATGAGCAGTTCTTC
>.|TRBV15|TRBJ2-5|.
CATSRDSQETQYF
TGTGCCACCAGCAGGGACAGTCAAGAGACCCAGTACTTC
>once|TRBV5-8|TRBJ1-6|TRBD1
CASSSHRGGNSPLHF
TGTGCCAGCAGCTCACACAGGGGGGGAAATTCACCCCTCCACTTT
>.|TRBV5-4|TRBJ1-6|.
CASSPSPNSPLHF
TGTGCCAGCAGCCCGTCCCCCAATTCACCCCTCCACTTT
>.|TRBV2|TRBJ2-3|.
CASSEAWTSTDTQYF
TGTGCCAGCAGTGAAGCGTGGACTAGCACAGATACGCAGTATTTT
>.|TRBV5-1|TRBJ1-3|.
CASSLGAQGSGNTIYF
TGCGCCAGCAGCTTGGGGGCACAGGGCTCTGGAAACACCATATATTTT
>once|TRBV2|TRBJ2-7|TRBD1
CASSVAGQGRHTYEQYF
TGTGCCAGCAGTGTTGCGGGACAGGGGCGCCATACCTACGAGCAGTACTTC
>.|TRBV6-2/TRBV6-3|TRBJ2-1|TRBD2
CASSPRGSSYNEQFF
TGTGCCAGCAGTCCGCGGGGGAGCTCCTACAATGAGCAGTTCTTC
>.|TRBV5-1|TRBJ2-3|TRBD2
CASSLWAGGTDTQYF
TGCGCCAGCAGCTTGTGGGCGGGGGGCACAGATACGCAGTATTTT
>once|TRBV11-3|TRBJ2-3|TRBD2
CASSLESGGVTDTQYF
TGTGCCAGCAGCTTAGAGAGCGGGGGAGTCACAGATACGCAGTATTTT
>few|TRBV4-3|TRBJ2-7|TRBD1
CASSLFGQGVYEQYF
TGCGCCAGCAGCCTATTTGGACAGGGCGTCTACGAGCAGTACTTC
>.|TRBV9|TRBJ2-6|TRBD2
CASSSGAGGRLTGANVLTF
TGTGCCAGCAGCTCCGGAGCGGGGGGGCGACTTACTGGGGCCAACGTCCTGACTTTC
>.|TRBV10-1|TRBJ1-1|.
CASSAAPHTEAFF
TGCGCCAGCAGTGCCGCGCCTCACACTGAAGCTTTCTTT
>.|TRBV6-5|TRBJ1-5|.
CASNEGPNQPQHF
TGTGCCAGCAACGAGGGTCCGAATCAGCCCCAGCATTTT
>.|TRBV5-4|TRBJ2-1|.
CASSLKVGGTYNEQFF
TGTGCCAGCAGCTTGAAAGTCGGGGGAACCTACAATGAGCAGTTCTTC
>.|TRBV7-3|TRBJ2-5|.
CASSYSGRETQYF
TGTGCCAGCAGCTACTCAGGGCGGGAGACCCAGTACTTC
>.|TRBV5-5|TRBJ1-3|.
CASSLEPQGSGNTIYF
TGTGCCAGCAGCTTGGAACCTCAGGGGTCTGGAAACACCATATATTTT
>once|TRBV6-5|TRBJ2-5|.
CASLKGQPPETQYF
TGTGCCAGCCTCAAAGGACAGCCTCCAGAGACCCAGTACTTC
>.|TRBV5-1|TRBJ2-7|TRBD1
CASSTGQGHYEQYF
TGCGCCAGCAGCACCGGACAGGGTCACTACGAGCAGTACTTC
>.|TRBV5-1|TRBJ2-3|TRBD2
CASSSGTSGTDTQYF
TGCGCCAGCAGCTCAGGGACTAGCGGCACAGATACGCAGTATTTT
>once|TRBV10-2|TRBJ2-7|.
CASTLGQGGSYEQYF
TGCGCCAGCACTTTAGGCCAGGGGGGTTCCTACGAGCAGTACTTC
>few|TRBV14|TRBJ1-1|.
CASSPARATEAFF
TGTGCCAGCAGCCCTGCCAGGGCCACTGAAGCTTTCTTT
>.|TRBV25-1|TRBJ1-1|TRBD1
CASSRDRGLGRTEAFF
TGTGCCAGCAGTCGGGACAGGGGCCTCGGGAGGACTGAAGCTTTCTTT
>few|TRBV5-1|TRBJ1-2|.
CASSLLQGPKEIVSGYYGYTF
TGCGCCAGCAGCTTGTTACAGGGACCTAAAGAGATCGTTTCAGGGTACTATGGCTACACCTTC
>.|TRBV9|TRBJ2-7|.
CASSVGPGEYDEQYF
TGTGCCAGCAGCGTAGGCCCAGGGGAATACGACGAGCAGTACTTC
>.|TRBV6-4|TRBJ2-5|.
CASSARVQETQYF
TGTGCCAGCAGTGCCAGGGTACAAGAGACCCAGTACTTC
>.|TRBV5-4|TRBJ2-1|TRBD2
CASSLQLAGGEQFF
TGTGCCAGCAGCTTGCAACTAGCGGGGGGGGAGCAGTTCTTC
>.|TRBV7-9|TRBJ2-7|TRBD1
CASSMGQGYEQYF
TGTGCCAGCAGCATGGGACAGGGTTACGAGCAGTACTTC
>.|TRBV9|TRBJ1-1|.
CASSVEGGRGRRAFF
TGTGCCAGCAGCGTAGAAGGGGGAAGGGGTCGGCGAGCTTTCTTT
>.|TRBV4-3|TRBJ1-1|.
CASSHNTENTEAFF
TGCGCCAGCAGCCATAACACCGAGAACACTGAAGCTTTCTTT
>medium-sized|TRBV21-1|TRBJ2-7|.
CASSKPAGASSYEQYF
TGTGCCAGCAGCAAACCGGCCGGAGCCTCCTCCTACGAGCAGTACTTC
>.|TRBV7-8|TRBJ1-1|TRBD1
CASSEAGRGRNTEAFF
TGTGCCAGCAGTGAAGCGGGCAGGGGGCGGAACACTGAAGCTTTCTTT
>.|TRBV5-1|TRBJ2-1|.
CASSLNPTGIDEQFF
TGCGCCAGCAGCTTGAATCCCACCGGGATTGATGAGCAGTTCTTC
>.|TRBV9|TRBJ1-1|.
CASSVYHAKNTEAFF
TGTGCCAGCAGCGTCTACCACGCGAAGAACACTGAAGCTTTCTTT
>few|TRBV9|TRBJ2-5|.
CASSVLASSQETQYF
TGTGCCAGCAGCGTCTTGGCTAGCTCGCAAGAGACCCAGTACTTC
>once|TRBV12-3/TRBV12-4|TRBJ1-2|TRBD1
CASTRTGLYGYTF
TGTGCCAGCACCAGGACAGGGCTTTATGGCTACACCTTC
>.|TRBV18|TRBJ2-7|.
CASSPGSLDEQYF
TGTGCCAGCTCACCAGGGAGTTTAGACGAGCAGTACTTC
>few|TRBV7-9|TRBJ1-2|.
CASSLNEKRDTF
TGTGCCAGCAGCTTAAATGAAAAAAGAGACACCTTC
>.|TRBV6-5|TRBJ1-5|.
CASSSRVQGVNQPQHF
TGTGCCAGCAGTTCCCGGGTCCAAGGGGTCAATCAGCCCCAGCATTTT
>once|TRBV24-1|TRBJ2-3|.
CATSDRYGSGADTQYF
TGTGCCACCAGTGATCGTTACGGCTCAGGGGCAGATACGCAGTATTTT
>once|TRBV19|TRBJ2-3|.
CASSLGLPDTQYF
TGTGCCAGTAGCTTAGGACTCCCAGATACGCAGTATTTT
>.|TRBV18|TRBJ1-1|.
CASSPQSGENTEAFF
TGTGCCAGCTCACCACAGTCGGGAGAGAACACTGAAGCTTTCTTT
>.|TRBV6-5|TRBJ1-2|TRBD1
CASSDRGLSGYTF
TGTGCCAGCAGCGACAGGGGGCTCTCTGGCTACACCTTC
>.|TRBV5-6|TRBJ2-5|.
CASWRWGRRETQYF
TGTGCCAGCTGGCGGTGGGGGCGCAGAGAGACCCAGTACTTC
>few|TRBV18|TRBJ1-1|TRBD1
CASSPSVTGVFTEAFF
TGTGCCAGCTCACCTAGCGTAACAGGGGTCTTCACTGAAGCTTTCTTT
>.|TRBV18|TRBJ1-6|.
CASSLQAQGGNSPLHF
TGTGCCAGCTCACTTCAGGCCCAGGGAGGTAATTCACCCCTCCACTTT
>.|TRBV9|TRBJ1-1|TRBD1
CASSSGGSTEAFF
TGTGCCAGCAGCTCAGGGGGCTCTACTGAAGCTTTCTTT
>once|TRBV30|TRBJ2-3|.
CAWSVRISGNTDTQYF
TGTGCCTGGAGTGTACGTATAAGCGGAAACACAGATACGCAGTATTTT
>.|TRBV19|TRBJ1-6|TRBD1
CASRQGLNSPLHF
TGTGCCAGCAGACAGGGTCTAAATTCACCCCTCCACTTT
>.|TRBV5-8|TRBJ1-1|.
CASSLGTGATEAFF
TGTGCCAGCAGCTTGGGAACAGGCGCCACTGAAGCTTTCTTT
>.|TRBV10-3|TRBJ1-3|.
CAIGGGADSGNTIYF
TGTGCCATCGGTGGCGGCGCCGACTCTGGAAACACCATATATTTT
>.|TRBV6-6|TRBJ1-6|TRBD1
CASSPGTGGQLGNSPLHF
TGTGCCAGCAGTCCTGGGACAGGGGGCCAGTTAGGTAATTCACCCCTCCACTTT
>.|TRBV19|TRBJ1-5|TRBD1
CASSTGTGEQPQHF
TGTGCCAGTAGTACTGGGACAGGGGAACAGCCCCAGCATTTT
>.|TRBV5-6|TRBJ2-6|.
CASTQTGSGANVLTF
TGTGCCAGCACCCAAACAGGGTCCGGGGCCAACGTCCTGACTTTC
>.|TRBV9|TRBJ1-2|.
CASSAIKSYGYTF
TGTGCCAGCAGCGCCATTAAGAGCTATGGCTACACCTTC